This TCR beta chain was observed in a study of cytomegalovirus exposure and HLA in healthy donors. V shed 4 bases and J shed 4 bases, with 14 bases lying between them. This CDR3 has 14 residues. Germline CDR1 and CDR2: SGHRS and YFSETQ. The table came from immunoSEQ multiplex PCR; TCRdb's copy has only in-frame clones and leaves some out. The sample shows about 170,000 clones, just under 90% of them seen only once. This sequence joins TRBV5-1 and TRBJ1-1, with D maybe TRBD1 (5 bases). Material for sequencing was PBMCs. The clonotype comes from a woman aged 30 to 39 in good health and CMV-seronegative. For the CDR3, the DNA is TGCGCCAGCAGCCCCTACGACAGTGTCACTGAAGCTTTCTTT. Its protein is CASSPYDSVTEAFF. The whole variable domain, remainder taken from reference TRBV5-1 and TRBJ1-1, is KAGVTQTPRYLIKTRGQQVTLSCSPISGHRSVSWYQQTPGQGLQFLFEYFSETQRNKGNFPGRFSGRQFSNSRSEMNVSTLELGDSALYLCASSPYDSVTEAFFGQGTRLTVV.